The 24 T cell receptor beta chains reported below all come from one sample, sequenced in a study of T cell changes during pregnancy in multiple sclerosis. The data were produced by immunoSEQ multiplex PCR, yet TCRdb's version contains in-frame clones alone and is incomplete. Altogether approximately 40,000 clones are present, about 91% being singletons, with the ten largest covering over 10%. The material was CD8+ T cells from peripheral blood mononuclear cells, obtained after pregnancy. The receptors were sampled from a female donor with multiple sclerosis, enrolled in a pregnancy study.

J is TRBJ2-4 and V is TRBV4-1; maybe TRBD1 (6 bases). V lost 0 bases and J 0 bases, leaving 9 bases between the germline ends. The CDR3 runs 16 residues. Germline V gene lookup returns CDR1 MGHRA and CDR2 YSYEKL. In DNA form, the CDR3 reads TGCGCCAGCAGCCAAGATTCAGGGGAAGCCAAAAACATTCAGTACTTC. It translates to CASSQDSGEAKNIQYF.

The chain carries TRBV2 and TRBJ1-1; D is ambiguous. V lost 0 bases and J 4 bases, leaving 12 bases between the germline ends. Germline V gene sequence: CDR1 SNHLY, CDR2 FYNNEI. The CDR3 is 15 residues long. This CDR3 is CASSEAPGKVTEAFF. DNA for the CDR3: TGTGCCAGCAGTGAAGCCCCGGGAAAGGTCACTGAAGCTTTCTTT.

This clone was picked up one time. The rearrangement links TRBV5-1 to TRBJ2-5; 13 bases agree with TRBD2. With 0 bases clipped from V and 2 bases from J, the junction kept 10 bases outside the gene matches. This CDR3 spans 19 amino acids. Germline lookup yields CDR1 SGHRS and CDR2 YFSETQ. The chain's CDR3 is CASSLEGLAGTGFQETQYF. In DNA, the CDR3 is TGCGCCAGCAGCTTGGAGGGACTAGCGGGGACCGGCTTTCAAGAGACCCAGTACTTC.

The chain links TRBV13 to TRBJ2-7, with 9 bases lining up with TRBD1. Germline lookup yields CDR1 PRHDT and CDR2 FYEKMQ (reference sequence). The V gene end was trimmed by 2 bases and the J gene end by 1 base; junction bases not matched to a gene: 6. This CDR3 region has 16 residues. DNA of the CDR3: TGTGCCAGCAGCTTAAGCGGACAGGGGTTTTCCTACGAGCAGTACTTC. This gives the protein CASSLSGQGFSYEQYF.

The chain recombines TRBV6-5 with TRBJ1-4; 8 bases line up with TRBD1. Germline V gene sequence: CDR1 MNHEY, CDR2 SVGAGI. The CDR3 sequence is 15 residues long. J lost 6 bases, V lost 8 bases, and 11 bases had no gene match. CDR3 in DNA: TGTGCCAGCTCGGACAGGGAGGTCGCAGATGAAAAACTGTTTTTT. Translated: CASSDREVADEKLFF.

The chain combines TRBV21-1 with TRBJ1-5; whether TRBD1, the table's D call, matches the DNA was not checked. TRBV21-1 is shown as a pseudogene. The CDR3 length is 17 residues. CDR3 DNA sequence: TGTGCCAGCAGGAAGGCGGGACAGGGGTTGCGCAATCAGCCCCAGCATTTT. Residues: CASRKAGQGLRNQPQHF.

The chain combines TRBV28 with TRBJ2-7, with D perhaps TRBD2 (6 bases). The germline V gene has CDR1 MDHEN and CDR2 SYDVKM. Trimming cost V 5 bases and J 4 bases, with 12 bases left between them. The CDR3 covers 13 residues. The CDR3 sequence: CASSPGRGYEQYF. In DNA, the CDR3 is TGTGCCAGCAGTCCGGGACGGGGGTACGAGCAGTACTTC. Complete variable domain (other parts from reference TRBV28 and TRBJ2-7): DVKVTQSSRYLVKRTGEKVFLECVQDMDHENMFWYRQDPGLGLRLIYFSYDVKMKEKGDIPEGYSVSREKKERFSLILESASTNQTSMYLCASSPGRGYEQYFGPGTRLTVT.

The CDR3 reads CASSSGGVGTQYF. The DNA of the CDR3 is TGTGCCAGCAGCTCGGGGGGCGTGGGGACCCAGTACTTC. The chain has TRBV7-9 and TRBJ2-5; a possible D gene is TRBD2 (7 bases). V lost 4 bases to trimming and J lost 7 bases, with 13 bases between them. The CDR3 covers 13 residues. In germline, CDR1 is SEHNR, CDR2 FQNEAQ (reference sequence).

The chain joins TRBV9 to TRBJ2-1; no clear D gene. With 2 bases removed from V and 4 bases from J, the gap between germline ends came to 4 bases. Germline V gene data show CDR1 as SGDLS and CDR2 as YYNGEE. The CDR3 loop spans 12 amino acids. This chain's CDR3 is CASSVGYNEQFF. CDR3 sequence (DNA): TGTGCCAGCAGCGTCGGGTACAATGAGCAGTTCTTC. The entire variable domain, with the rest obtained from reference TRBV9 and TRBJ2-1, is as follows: DSGVTQTPKHLITATGQRVTLRCSPRSGDLSVYWYQQSLDQGLQFLIQYYNGEERAKGNILERFSAQQFPDLHSELNLSSLELGDSALYFCASSVGYNEQFFGPGTRLTVL.

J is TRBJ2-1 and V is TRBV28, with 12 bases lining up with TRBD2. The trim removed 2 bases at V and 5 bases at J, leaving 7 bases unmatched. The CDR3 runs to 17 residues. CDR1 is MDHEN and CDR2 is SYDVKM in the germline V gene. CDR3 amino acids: CASSLILAGGPDNEQFF. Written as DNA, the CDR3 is TGTGCCAGCAGTTTAATCCTAGCGGGAGGGCCGGACAATGAGCAGTTCTTC. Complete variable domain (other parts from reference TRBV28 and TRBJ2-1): DVKVTQSSRYLVKRTGEKVFLECVQDMDHENMFWYRQDPGLGLRLIYFSYDVKMKEKGDIPEGYSVSREKKERFSLILESASTNQTSMYLCASSLILAGGPDNEQFFGPGTRLTVL.

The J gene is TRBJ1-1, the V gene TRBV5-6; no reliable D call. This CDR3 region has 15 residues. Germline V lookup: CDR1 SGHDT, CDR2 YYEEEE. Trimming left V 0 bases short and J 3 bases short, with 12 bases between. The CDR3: CASSLVRDSDTEAFF. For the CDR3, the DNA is TGTGCCAGCAGCTTGGTGAGGGATTCGGACACTGAAGCTTTCTTT.

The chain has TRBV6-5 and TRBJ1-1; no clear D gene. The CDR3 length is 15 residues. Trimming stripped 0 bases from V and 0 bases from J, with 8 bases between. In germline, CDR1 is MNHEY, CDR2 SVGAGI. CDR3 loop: CASSYSPLLNTEAFF. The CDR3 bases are TGTGCCAGCAGTTACTCGCCACTCTTGAACACTGAAGCTTTCTTT.

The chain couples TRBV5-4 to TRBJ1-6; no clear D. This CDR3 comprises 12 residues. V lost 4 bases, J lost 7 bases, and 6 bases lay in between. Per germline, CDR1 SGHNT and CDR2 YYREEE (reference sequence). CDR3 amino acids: CASSLGNSPLHF. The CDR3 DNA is TGTGCCAGCAGCCTCGGGAATTCACCCCTCCACTTT.

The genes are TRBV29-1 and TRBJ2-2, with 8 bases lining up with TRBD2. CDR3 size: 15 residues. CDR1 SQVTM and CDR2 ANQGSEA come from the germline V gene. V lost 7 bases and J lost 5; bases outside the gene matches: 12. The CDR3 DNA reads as TGCAGCGCCCGACTTACTAGCGGTTGGACCGGGGAGCTGTTTTTT. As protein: CSARLTSGWTGELFF.

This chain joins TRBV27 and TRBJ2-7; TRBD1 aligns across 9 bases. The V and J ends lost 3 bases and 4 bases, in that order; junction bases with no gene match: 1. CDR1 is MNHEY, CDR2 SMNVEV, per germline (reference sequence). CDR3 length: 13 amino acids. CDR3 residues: CASSLDRGYEQYF. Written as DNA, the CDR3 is TGTGCCAGCAGTTTGGACAGGGGTTACGAGCAGTACTTC.

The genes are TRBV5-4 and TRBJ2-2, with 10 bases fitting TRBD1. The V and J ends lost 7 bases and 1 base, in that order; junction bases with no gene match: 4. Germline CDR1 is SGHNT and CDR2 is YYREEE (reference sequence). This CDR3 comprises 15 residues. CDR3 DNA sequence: TGTGCCAGCCGTGGGACAGGGGAGAACACCGGGGAGCTGTTTTTT. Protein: CASRGTGENTGELFF.

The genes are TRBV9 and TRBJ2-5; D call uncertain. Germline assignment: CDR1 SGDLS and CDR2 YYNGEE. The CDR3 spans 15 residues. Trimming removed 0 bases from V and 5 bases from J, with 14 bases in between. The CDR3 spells CASSVDPGLEETQYF. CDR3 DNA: TGTGCCAGCAGCGTAGATCCCGGGTTGGAGGAGACCCAGTACTTC.

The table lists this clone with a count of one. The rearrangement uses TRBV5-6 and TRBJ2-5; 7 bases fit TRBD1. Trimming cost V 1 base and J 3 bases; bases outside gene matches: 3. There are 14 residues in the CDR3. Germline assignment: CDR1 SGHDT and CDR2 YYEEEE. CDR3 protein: CASSLRDSEETQYF. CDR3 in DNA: TGTGCCAGCAGCTTGAGGGACAGTGAAGAGACCCAGTACTTC.

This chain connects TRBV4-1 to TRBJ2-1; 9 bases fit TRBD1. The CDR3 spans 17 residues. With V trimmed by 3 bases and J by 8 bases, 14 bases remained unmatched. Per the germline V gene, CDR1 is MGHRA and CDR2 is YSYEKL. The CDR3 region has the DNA TGCGCCAGCAGCCATAAGGGACAGGGAGAGAATAGGGATGAGCAGTTCTTC. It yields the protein CASSHKGQGENRDEQFF.

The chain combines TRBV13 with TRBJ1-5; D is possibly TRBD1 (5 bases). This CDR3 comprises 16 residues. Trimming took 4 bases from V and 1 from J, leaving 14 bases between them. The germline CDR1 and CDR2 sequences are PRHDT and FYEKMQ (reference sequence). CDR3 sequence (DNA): TGTGCCAGCAGCTCCCTTGGCAGGGTGAGCAATCAGCCCCAGCATTTT. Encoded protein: CASSSLGRVSNQPQHF.

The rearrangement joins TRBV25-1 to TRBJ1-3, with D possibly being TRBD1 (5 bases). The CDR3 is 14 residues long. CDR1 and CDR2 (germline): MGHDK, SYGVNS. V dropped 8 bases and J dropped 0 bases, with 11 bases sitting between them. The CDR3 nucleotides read TGTGCCAGCGCCCAGGGATACTCTGGAAACACCATATATTTT. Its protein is CASAQGYSGNTIYF. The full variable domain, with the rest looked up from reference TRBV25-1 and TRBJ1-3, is EADIYQTPRYLVIGTGKKITLECSQTMGHDKMYWYQQDPGMELHLIHYSYGVNSTEKGDLSSESTVSRIRTEHFPLTLESARPSHTSQYLCASAQGYSGNTIYFGEGSWLTVV.

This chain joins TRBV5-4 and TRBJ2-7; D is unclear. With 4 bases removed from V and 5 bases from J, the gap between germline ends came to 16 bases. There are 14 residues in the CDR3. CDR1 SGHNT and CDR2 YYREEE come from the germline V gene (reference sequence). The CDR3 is CASSPVLAPHEQYF. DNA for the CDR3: TGTGCCAGCAGCCCTGTATTAGCTCCTCACGAGCAGTACTTC.

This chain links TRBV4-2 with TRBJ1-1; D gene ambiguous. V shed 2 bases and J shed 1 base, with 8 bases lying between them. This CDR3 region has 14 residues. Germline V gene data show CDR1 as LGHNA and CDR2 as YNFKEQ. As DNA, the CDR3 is TGTGCCAGCAGCCAAAAAGCAGGGAACACTGAAGCTTTCTTT. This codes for CASSQKAGNTEAFF.

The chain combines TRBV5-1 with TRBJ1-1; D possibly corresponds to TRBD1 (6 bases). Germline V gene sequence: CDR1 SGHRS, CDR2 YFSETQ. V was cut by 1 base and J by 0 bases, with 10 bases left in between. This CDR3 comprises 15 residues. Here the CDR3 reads CASSLIQGLNTEAFF. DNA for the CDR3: TGCGCCAGCAGCTTGATTCAGGGGTTGAACACTGAAGCTTTCTTT.